The 28 T cell receptor beta chains below come from one sample, sequenced in a study of shared clonotypes between healthy human individuals. This table comes from immunoSEQ multiplex PCR, and its TCRdb copy is limited to in-frame clones, with some not included. This table has 2 million to 3 million clones, under 95% appearing once. The sequencing sample was made of naive CD4+ T cells from PBMCs. The subset: CD45RA+ positively selected. These receptors were collected from a man in his late teens or twenties in good health. Some clones in this sample may be carry-over from other donors' samples.

The table lists this clone with a few counts. The V gene is TRBV18, the J gene TRBJ1-1; D not certain. Trimming left V 3 bases short and J 6 bases short, with 17 bases between. CDR1 and CDR2 from the germline V gene are KGHSH and LQKENI. This CDR3 has 15 amino acids. The CDR3, as DNA: TGTGCCAGCTCACCCGACCAATGGGAGGTTGCTGAAGCTTTCTTT. Amino acid sequence: CASSPDQWEVAEAFF.

This clone has just one count. The V gene is TRBV5-1, the J gene TRBJ1-4; D gene uncertain. Looked up from germline, CDR1 is SGHRS and CDR2 is YFSETQ. The CDR3 contains 14 residues. Trimming cost V 0 bases and J 8 bases, with 11 bases left between them. CDR3 region: CASSLEGISEKLFF. For the CDR3, the DNA is TGCGCCAGCAGCTTGGAAGGAATAAGCGAAAAACTGTTTTTT.

Points on this clone: Additional DNA sequences in this sample encode the identical CDR3. The chain uses TRBV11-2 and TRBJ2-7, with D perhaps TRBD1 or TRBD2 (7 bases each). This CDR3 spans 15 amino acids. Germline V gene data show CDR1 as SGHAT and CDR2 as FQNNGV. Trimming removed 0 bases from V and 4 bases from J, with 13 bases in between. CDR3 in amino acids: CASSLDSQGGYEQYF. The CDR3, as DNA: TGTGCCAGCAGCTTAGATTCCCAGGGGGGGTACGAGCAGTACTTC.

This chain uses TRBV10-2 with TRBJ2-5, with D tentatively TRBD2 (5 bases). V lost 6 bases to trimming and J lost 0 bases, with 17 bases between them. Germline-derived CDR1 and CDR2 are WSHSY and SAAADI. The CDR3 covers 16 residues. The CDR3 spells CASRGYGEPYQETQYF. In nucleotides, the CDR3 is TGCGCCAGCAGGGGTTACGGGGAACCGTACCAAGAGACCCAGTACTTC.

This rearrangement joins TRBV6-1 to TRBJ1-1; a weak D match, TRBD1 (6 bases). This CDR3 spans 12 amino acids. Germline V gene sequence: CDR1 MNHNS, CDR2 SASEGT. V lost 5 bases to trimming and J lost 8 bases, with 12 bases between them. The CDR3 nucleotides are TGTGCCAGCAGTTTCCGGACAGACGAAGCTTTCTTT. The encoded protein is CASSFRTDEAFF.

The chain uses TRBV27 and TRBJ1-5, with 9 bases lining up with TRBD1. V shed 6 bases, J shed 7 bases, and the junction held 13 bases outside the gene matches. This CDR3 has 16 residues. The V gene's germline CDR1 is MNHEY and CDR2 SMNVEV (reference sequence). In DNA, the CDR3 is TGTGCCAGCAGCCGTCTGGGACAGGGAATCCGCCAGCCCCAGCATTTT. Translated, it gives CASSRLGQGIRQPQHF.

V and J are TRBV5-4 and TRBJ1-4, with D possibly TRBD1 on 6 matching bases. This CDR3 has 14 residues. Germline V gene data show CDR1 as SGHNT and CDR2 as YYREEE (reference sequence). V was shortened by 2 bases and J by 8 bases, with 13 bases between the two germline ends. The CDR3 DNA reads TGTGCCAGCAGCTTTTCGGGGGCGGGCGAAAAACTGTTTTTT. The encoded protein is CASSFSGAGEKLFF.

The chain links TRBV11-2 to TRBJ2-7; 8 bases align to TRBD1. Per germline, CDR1 SGHAT and CDR2 FQNNGV. Germline trimming cut 5 bases from V and 1 base from J; bases unmatched to any gene: 10. This CDR3 has 16 amino acids. CDR3 sequence: CASSPTTGGMSYEQYF. The CDR3 DNA is TGTGCCAGCAGCCCTACCACAGGGGGTATGTCCTACGAGCAGTACTTC.

The chain couples TRBV28 to TRBJ2-6; the D call may be TRBD1 or TRBD2 (5 bases each). V dropped 5 bases and J dropped 1 base, with 15 bases sitting between them. The germline gives CDR1 MDHEN, CDR2 SYDVKM. The CDR3 totals 17 residues. In DNA, the CDR3 is TGTGCCAGCAGTCCCACCTCTTGGGGGTCTGGGGCCAACGTCCTGACTTTC. Translation gives CASSPTSWGSGANVLTF.

V gene TRBV7-8 combines with J gene TRBJ2-3; a possible D gene is TRBD2 (5 bases). Deletions cut 5 bases from V and 1 base from J, with 16 bases between. The germline gives CDR1 SGHVS, CDR2 FQNEAQ. This CDR3 contains 16 residues. In DNA form, the CDR3 reads TGTGCCAGCAGCCTCGGCTTTTTGGGAGGCACAGATACGCAGTATTTT. Protein: CASSLGFLGGTDTQYF.

This clone was counted once. V is TRBV9 and J is TRBJ2-1, with TRBD2 as a possible D gene (6 bases). The CDR3 has 20 amino acids. Trimming shortened V by 0 bases and J by 0 bases, and 22 bases separated the two germline ends. CDR1 and CDR2 from the germline V gene are SGDLS and YYNGEE. This CDR3 is CASSVGGLAIQSSSYNEQFF. The CDR3 DNA follows: TGTGCCAGCAGCGTAGGTGGGCTAGCGATCCAATCGAGCTCCTACAATGAGCAGTTCTTC.

The chain links TRBV28 to TRBJ2-1; 10 bases align to TRBD2. After removal of 6 bases from V and 15 bases from J, the junction contained 5 bases not matched to a gene. This CDR3 comprises 11 residues. CDR1 is MDHEN and CDR2 is SYDVKM in the germline V gene. CDR3 protein: CASSLAGDRFF. CDR3 coding DNA: TGTGCCAGCAGCCTAGCGGGAGATCGGTTCTTC.

This clone was observed a few times. The rearrangement uses TRBV5-1 and TRBJ1-1; the D gene is possibly TRBD1 (5 bases). The germline V gene encodes CDR1 SGHRS and CDR2 YFSETQ. The V end was cut by 5 bases, the J end by 3 bases, with 11 bases between. This CDR3 comprises 13 residues. The CDR3 bases are TGCGCCAGCAGAGGGGAAGGCTACACTGAAGCTTTCTTT. Its translation: CASRGEGYTEAFF.

The chain recombines TRBV7-3 with TRBJ2-2; TRBD1 aligns across 7 bases. CDR1 and CDR2 (germline): SGHTA, FQGTGA. Unmatched junction bases numbered 10, after V lost 1 base and J lost 5 bases. This CDR3 contains 17 residues. Here the CDR3 DNA reads TGTGCCAGCAGCTTAAACGCGGCAGGGGGTACAACCGGGGAGCTGTTTTTT. Its protein product is CASSLNAAGGTTGELFF.

This sequence joins TRBV25-1 and TRBJ1-1, with TRBD1 identical over 8 bases. The CDR3 extends over 14 amino acids. Germline V gene sequence: CDR1 MGHDK, CDR2 SYGVNS. The trim removed 6 bases at V and 5 bases at J, leaving 8 bases unmatched. CDR3 in DNA: TGTGCCAGCAGCCATAGACAGGGGTGGACTGAAGCTTTCTTT. Protein sequence: CASSHRQGWTEAFF. The whole variable domain, remainder taken from reference TRBV25-1 and TRBJ1-1, is EADIYQTPRYLVIGTGKKITLECSQTMGHDKMYWYQQDPGMELHLIHYSYGVNSTEKGDLSSESTVSRIRTEHFPLTLESARPSHTSQYLCASSHRQGWTEAFFGQGTRLTVV.

The chain links TRBV6-5 to TRBJ2-3; 7 bases align to TRBD2. The V gene's germline CDR1 is MNHEY and CDR2 SVGAGI. The CDR3 loop spans 15 amino acids. V dropped 1 base and J dropped 4; count of bases not matched to a gene: 5. CDR3 DNA: TGTGCCAGCAGTTACTTTGGCGGGAGCCCAGATACGCAGTATTTT. It specifies CASSYFGGSPDTQYF.

This clone was seen just once. This sample also contains other DNA sequences that code for the same CDR3. V gene TRBV7-9 combines with J gene TRBJ1-5; 12 bases are shared with TRBD1. V lost 4 bases to trimming and J lost 7 bases; unmatched junction nucleotides: 5. CDR1 is SEHNR, CDR2 FQNEAQ, per germline (reference sequence). The CDR3 loop spans 15 amino acids. CDR3 loop: CASSWGQGAGQPQHF. CDR3 nucleotide sequence: TGTGCCAGCAGCTGGGGACAGGGGGCTGGACAGCCCCAGCATTTT.

The chain carries TRBV6-5 and TRBJ1-1; no clear D. This CDR3 has 14 amino acids. Germline assignment: CDR1 MNHEY and CDR2 SVGAGI. V was clipped by 0 bases and J by 5 bases, with 10 bases between them. DNA for the CDR3: TGTGCCAGCAGTTACTCCCGCTCCGAGACTGAAGCTTTCTTT. Translating gives CASSYSRSETEAFF.

The chain is built from TRBV6-6 and TRBJ1-2; TRBD1 might be the D (6 bases). The CDR3 covers 15 residues. V was cut by 2 bases and J by 4 bases, with 14 bases left in between. Germline CDR1 is MNHNY and CDR2 is SVGAGI (reference sequence). The CDR3: CASSYPRDTSYGYTF. CDR3 sequence (DNA): TGTGCCAGCAGTTACCCCAGGGACACCAGCTATGGCTACACCTTC.

This chain joins TRBV19 and TRBJ2-1, with TRBD1 matching over 9 bases. The V segment lost 3 bases and the J segment 7 bases; nucleotides outside the gene matches: 1. CDR1 LNHDA and CDR2 SQIVND come from the germline V gene (reference sequence). This CDR3 has 13 residues. The CDR3 coding sequence is TGTGCCAGTAGTATGGACAGGGGTAATGAGCAGTTCTTC. Translating gives CASSMDRGNEQFF.

This clone was seen only once. This sequence joins TRBV28 and TRBJ2-3; the D is unclear. Trimming cost V 3 bases and J 2 bases, with 18 bases left between them. The CDR3 spans 17 residues. Germline loops: CDR1 MDHEN, CDR2 SYDVKM. CDR3 region: CASSFRRWRPTTDTQYF. DNA for the CDR3: TGTGCCAGCAGTTTCCGTCGGTGGCGGCCTACCACAGATACGCAGTATTTT. Together with reference TRBV28 and TRBJ2-3, the CDR3 gives the full variable domain: DVKVTQSSRYLVKRTGEKVFLECVQDMDHENMFWYRQDPGLGLRLIYFSYDVKMKEKGDIPEGYSVSREKKERFSLILESASTNQTSMYLCASSFRRWRPTTDTQYFGPGTRLTVL.

The chain joins TRBV5-1 to TRBJ2-7; no reliable D call. V was pared by 0 bases and J by 7 bases, with 17 bases between. CDR3 length: 15 amino acids. The germline V gene encodes CDR1 SGHRS and CDR2 YFSETQ. The CDR3 spells CASSLVPGSQREQYF. CDR3 nucleotides: TGCGCCAGCAGCTTGGTACCCGGGTCCCAAAGGGAGCAGTACTTC. Full variable domain (rest looked up from reference TRBV5-1 and TRBJ2-7): KAGVTQTPRYLIKTRGQQVTLSCSPISGHRSVSWYQQTPGQGLQFLFEYFSETQRNKGNFPGRFSGRQFSNSRSEMNVSTLELGDSALYLCASSLVPGSQREQYFGPGTRLTVT.

The V call is TRBV4-3, the J call TRBJ2-7; 7 bases fit TRBD2. The V gene's germline CDR1 is LGHNA and CDR2 YSLEER. This CDR3 has 14 amino acids. The junction had 5 bases not matched to a gene; V was cut back by 1 base and J by 5 bases. CDR3 bases: TGCGCCAGCAGCCAAGCGTTCGCGGGAGACGAGCAGTACTTC. Amino acid sequence: CASSQAFAGDEQYF.

J is TRBJ1-2 and V is TRBV28, with 9 bases fitting TRBD1. The CDR3 has 13 amino acids. CDR1 is MDHEN, CDR2 SYDVKM, per germline. V dropped 6 bases and J dropped 8; count of bases not matched to a gene: 7. CDR3: CASRLRQGGGYTF. DNA of the CDR3: TGTGCCAGCAGACTACGACAGGGGGGAGGCTACACCTTC.

This sequence joins TRBV7-9 and TRBJ2-7; no definite D call. The V gene lost 6 bases and the J gene lost 5 bases, with 11 bases spanning the gap. CDR1 and CDR2 from the germline V gene are SEHNR and FQNEAQ (reference sequence). CDR3 length: 12 residues. In DNA, the CDR3 is TGTGCCAGCAGTTTGGGCCTTAACGAGCAGTACTTC. Protein product: CASSLGLNEQYF.

This sequence joins TRBV6-6 and TRBJ2-7, with D maybe TRBD1 (6 bases). Germline CDR1 and CDR2: MNHNY and SVGAGI (reference sequence). V lost 5 bases and J lost 3, with 17 bases in between. The CDR3 extends over 15 amino acids. The CDR3 here is CASSPIRQANYEQYF. DNA of the CDR3: TGTGCCAGCAGTCCGATACGACAGGCGAACTACGAGCAGTACTTC.

The chain links TRBV5-1 to TRBJ2-2; D is unresolved. V was shortened by 0 bases and J by 4 bases, with 13 bases between the two germline ends. The length of the CDR3 is 16 residues. Germline-derived CDR1 and CDR2 are SGHRS and YFSETQ. CDR3 coding DNA: TGCGCCAGCAGCTTGGGGAACACCCATGGCACCGGGGAGCTGTTTTTT. This codes for CASSLGNTHGTGELFF.

This clone was counted once. The V gene is TRBV28, the J gene TRBJ2-3; 7 bases line up with TRBD1. The CDR3 has 17 residues. Germline CDR1 and CDR2: MDHEN and SYDVKM. V gave up 2 bases and J gave up 2 bases; unmatched junction bases: 10. In nucleotides, the CDR3 is TGTGCCAGCAGTTTAGTTGGGACAGTAGGGACCACAGATACGCAGTATTTT. Protein product: CASSLVGTVGTTDTQYF.